This T cell receptor (beta chain) was sequenced for a study of identifying expanded T cells in peripheral blood. Trimming took off 3 bases at V and 1 base at J, with 9 bases between the two ends. Germline V gene lookup returns CDR1 KGHSH and CDR2 LQKENI. There are 14 residues in the CDR3. TCRdb keeps only in-frame clones here, not all; method: immunoSEQ multiplex PCR. The table includes 50,000 or so clones, roughly nine tenths detected once. The clonotype originates from a person aged 18-70 years in good health. The genes are TRBV18 and TRBJ1-2; D unclear. Sequenced: blood. The chain's CDR3 is CASSPPEDNYGYTF. CDR3 coding DNA: TGTGCCAGCTCACCTCCCGAGGATAACTATGGCTACACCTTC.